This TCR beta chain is drawn from a study of CD8 T cells in acute hepatitis C reinfection. Study overall: CD8+ T cells specific for HCV NS3-1073 were sequenced.

Study outcomes and limitations: Differing sequencing approaches may have limited exact matches to other epitopes. Diversity was high, without significant differences between resolver and chronic groups. TRBV04 and TRBV06 were preferentially used in all groups, not explained by naive pool overrepresentation.

TCRdb keeps only in-frame clones here, not all; method: immunoSEQ multiplex PCR. The table records 30,000 to 40,000 clones, just under 90% of them present only once. This CDR3 is built from 18 residues. The ends lost 0 bases at V and 3 bases at J; junction bases unmatched: 8. Germline assignment: CDR1 SGHDN and CDR2 FVKESK. This clone was detected once. Its antigen is not known. As for time point: naive CD8 control sorted from an acute-time-point sample. Sample: naive CD8+ T cells from PBMCs. The source of this sequence is a man aged 30 to 45 with chronic hepatitis C. The V call is TRBV14, the J call TRBJ1-2; the match to TRBD1 covers 12 bases. The CDR3 sequence: CASSQDLGQGARDYGYTF. In nucleotides, the CDR3 is TGTGCCAGCAGCCAAGATTTGGGACAGGGGGCTCGAGACTATGGCTACACCTTC.